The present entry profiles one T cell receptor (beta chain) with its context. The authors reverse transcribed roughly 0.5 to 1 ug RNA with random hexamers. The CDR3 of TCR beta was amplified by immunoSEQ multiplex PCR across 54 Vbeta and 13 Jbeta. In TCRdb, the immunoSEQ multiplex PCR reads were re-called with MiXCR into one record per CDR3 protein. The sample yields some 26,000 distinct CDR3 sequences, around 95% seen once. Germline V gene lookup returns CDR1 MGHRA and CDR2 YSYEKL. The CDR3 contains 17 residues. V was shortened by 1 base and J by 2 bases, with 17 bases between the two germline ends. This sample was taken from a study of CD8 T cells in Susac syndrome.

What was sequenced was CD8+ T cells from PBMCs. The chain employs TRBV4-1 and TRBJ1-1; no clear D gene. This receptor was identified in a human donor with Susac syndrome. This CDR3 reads CASSQGSSVFRNTEAFF. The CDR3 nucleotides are TGCGCCAGCAGCCAAGGCAGCTCGGTTTTTAGAAACACTGAAGCTTTCTTT.